Each of the 5 T cell receptor beta chains below was sequenced from the same sample in a study of T cells in Graves' hyperthyroidism and ophthalmopathy (dated by TCRdb to between 2018 and 2021). The library was produced with multiplex PCR. TCRdb shows the sequencer as Illumina HiSeq 2000. Amplification of TCR beta CDR3 regions was carried out from RNA transcripts. A first-round RT-PCR of the TCR CDR3 used the HTBI primer set with the Qiagen OneStep RT-PCR kit. The public reads were quality trimmed at Q25 with fastp and then assembled into clones with MiXCR by TCRdb, keeping productive beta chains. One record per CDR3 amino acid sequence lists the most common genes and DNA. In all, the sample holds hundreds of thousands of distinct CDR3 sequences, and 11% to 15% of those were seen once. The ten most abundant clones make up around 30% of the sample. The sample taken for sequencing was blood. These receptors all come from a man in his fifties with Graves' ophthalmopathy.

V and J are TRBV5-1 and TRBJ2-2, with 10 bases aligning to TRBD2. Germline CDR1 is SGHRS and CDR2 is YFSETQ. The CDR3 is made up of 17 amino acids. The junction had 9 bases not matched to a gene; V was cut back by 1 base and J by 6 bases. Written as DNA, the CDR3 is TGCGCCAGCAGCTTGATGGGTCTAGCGGGAGTCGCCGGGGAGCTGTTTTTT. Protein sequence: CASSLMGLAGVAGELFF.

The chain employs TRBV2 and TRBJ1-3; D remains ambiguous. Germline values: CDR1 SNHLY, CDR2 FYNNEI. This CDR3 comprises 11 residues. V lost 5 bases, J lost 7 bases, and 6 bases lay in between. The CDR3 sequence: CASSIGNTIYF. In DNA form, the CDR3 reads TGTGCCAGCAGTATCGGGAACACCATATATTTT.

There are many counts of this clonotype. This sequence joins TRBV7-8 and TRBJ2-7; 9 nucleotides line up with TRBD2. V lost 7 bases and J lost 6; bases outside the gene matches: 7. This CDR3 is built from 13 residues. The germline V gene has CDR1 SGHVS and CDR2 FQNEAQ. CDR3 nucleotides: TGTGCCAGCATCCGAGCGGGAGGAGGCGAGCAGTACTTC. As protein: CASIRAGGGEQYF.

The table lists this clonotype with many counts. The chain couples TRBV7-9 to TRBJ2-1, with D tentatively TRBD1 (5 bases). Trimming pared 9 bases from V and 3 bases from J, leaving 15 bases between. The germline gives CDR1 SEHNR, CDR2 FQNEAQ (reference sequence). The CDR3 covers 14 residues. Here the CDR3 DNA reads TGTGCCAGTCAAGGCCAGGGCGGCTACAATGAGCAGTTCTTC. It specifies CASQGQGGYNEQFF. Variable domain in full (rest from reference TRBV7-9 and TRBJ2-1): DTGVSQNPRHKITKRGQNVTFRCDPISEHNRLYWYRQTLGQGPEFLTYFQNEAQLEKSRLLSDRFSAERPKGSFSTLEIQRTEQGDSAMYLCASQGQGGYNEQFFGPGTRLTVL.

J is TRBJ2-3 and V is TRBV20-1, with 7 bases identical to TRBD1. The germline V gene has CDR1 DFQATT and CDR2 SNEGSKA (reference sequence). The CDR3 is made up of 18 amino acids. V trimming: 3 bases; J trimming: 4 bases; junction bases outside the gene matches: 19. CDR3 region: CSASTYNPGQITPDTQYF. CDR3 DNA: TGCAGTGCTAGTACCTATAATCCGGGACAGATAACCCCAGATACGCAGTATTTT.